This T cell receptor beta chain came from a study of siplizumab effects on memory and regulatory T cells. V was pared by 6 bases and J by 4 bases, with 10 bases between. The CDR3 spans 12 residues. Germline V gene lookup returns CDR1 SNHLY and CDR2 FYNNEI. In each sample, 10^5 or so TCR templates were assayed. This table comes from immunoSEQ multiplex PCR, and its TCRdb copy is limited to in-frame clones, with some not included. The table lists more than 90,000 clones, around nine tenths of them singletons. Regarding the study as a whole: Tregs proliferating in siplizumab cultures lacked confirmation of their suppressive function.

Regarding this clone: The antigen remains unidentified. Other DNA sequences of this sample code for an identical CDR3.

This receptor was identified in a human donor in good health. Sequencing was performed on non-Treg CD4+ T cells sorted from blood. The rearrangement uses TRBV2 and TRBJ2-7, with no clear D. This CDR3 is CASSFSRYEQYF. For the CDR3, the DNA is TGTGCCAGCAGCTTTTCGCGGTACGAGCAGTACTTC.